This TCR beta chain was documented in a study of blood T cell repertoires in COVID-19. Produced via immunoSEQ multiplex PCR; TCRdb's table is partial and in-frame only. The data contain roughly 160,000 clones, about 83% of them seen just once; the ten biggest clones take up approximately 2.6%. V lost 3 bases and J 4 bases, leaving 13 bases between the germline ends. The CDR3 has 14 amino acids. Germline-derived CDR1 and CDR2 are GTSNPN and SVGIG (reference sequence). One Seattle source followed patients from active infection through their disease course. The chain joins TRBV30 to TRBJ1-3; possibly TRBD1 for D (5 bases). The specimen was peripheral blood. This clonotype originated in a woman at least 80 years old with COVID-19, enrolled during active disease. CDR3 sequence (DNA): TGTGCCTGGAGCCATGGGGCGTCCGGAAACACCATATATTTT. Encoded protein: CAWSHGASGNTIYF.